The entry below describes one TCR beta chain. The antigen is not known. These data belong to a study of cytomegalovirus exposure and HLA in healthy donors. V lost 4 bases, J lost 2 bases, and 10 bases stayed unmatched. Germline CDR1 and CDR2: MDHEN and SYDVKM. The CDR3 length is 17 residues. PCR primers comprised 60 Vbeta and 13 Jbeta primers. Assay: immunoSEQ multiplex PCR; the TCRdb copy retains only in-frame clones and omits some. Recorded for this sample: approximately 150,000 clones. Study observations and caveats: In vitro experiments confirmed that three CMV-associated chains were specific for CMV antigens. HLA alleles showed associations with 15,000 to 20,000 TCR beta sequences in a later analysis, at a 0.05 false discovery rate. Highest at DRB1 and lowest at HLA-C, TCR association rates differed among HLA loci in a later analysis.

This TCR was recovered from a male donor in good health and CMV-seronegative. The specimen was PBMCs. The V call is TRBV28, the J call TRBJ2-5; 10 bases are a match to TRBD1. CDR3 coding DNA: TGTGCCAGCAGTTATCCCCCCGGACAGGGGGAACAAGAGACCCAGTACTTC. This encodes CASSYPPGQGEQETQYF.